The T cell receptor (beta chain) described here comes from a study of spatial heterogeneity in lung cancer. The time point: blood at routine non-recurrence follow-up after resection. In each case, whole RNA from tumor, nontumor lung or frozen PBMC was sequenced unsorted. In germline, CDR1 is SGHNT, CDR2 YENEEA. Between the trimmed V and J ends, which lost 2 bases and 2 bases, there was a span of 12 bases. This CDR3 has 15 amino acids. MiXCR, run by TCRdb on the 5' RACE reads, gives a single entry per CDR3 protein. The sample shows about 120,000 distinct CDR3 sequences, 12% of them seen only once. The rearrangement uses TRBV11-3 and TRBJ1-1, with D uncertain. The sequenced sample was PBMCs, obtained at follow-up. The TCR comes from a male donor with early-stage non-small cell lung cancer. The CDR3 is CASSLSSTLNTEAFF. CDR3 nucleotide sequence: TGTGCCAGCAGCTTATCTTCGACTTTAAACACTGAAGCTTTCTTT.